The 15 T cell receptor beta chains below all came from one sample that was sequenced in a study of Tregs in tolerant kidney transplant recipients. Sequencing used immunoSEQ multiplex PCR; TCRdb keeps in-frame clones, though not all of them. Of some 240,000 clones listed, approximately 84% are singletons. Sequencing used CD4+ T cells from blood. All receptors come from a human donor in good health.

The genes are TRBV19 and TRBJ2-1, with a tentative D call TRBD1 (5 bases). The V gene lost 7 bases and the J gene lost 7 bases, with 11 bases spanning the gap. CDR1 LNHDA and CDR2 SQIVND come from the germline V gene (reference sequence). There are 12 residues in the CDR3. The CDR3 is CASTPNRNEQFF. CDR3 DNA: TGTGCCAGTACCCCAAACAGGAATGAGCAGTTCTTC. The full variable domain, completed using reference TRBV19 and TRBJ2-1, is DGGITQSPKYLFRKEGQNVTLSCEQNLNHDAMYWYRQDPGQGLRLIYYSQIVNDFQKGDIAEGYSVSREKKESFPLTVTSAQKNPTAFYLCASTPNRNEQFFGPGTRLTVL.

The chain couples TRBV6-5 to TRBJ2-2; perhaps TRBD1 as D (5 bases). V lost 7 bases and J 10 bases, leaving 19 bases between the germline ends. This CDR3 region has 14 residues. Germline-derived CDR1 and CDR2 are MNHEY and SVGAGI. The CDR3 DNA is TGTGCCAGCACTTTAACCGCGGACATGGAGGAGCTGTTTTTT. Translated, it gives CASTLTADMEELFF.

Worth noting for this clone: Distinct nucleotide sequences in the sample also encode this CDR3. CDR3 DNA sequence: TGCGCCAGCAGTTCTCAGGGGGCAGGGGAGACCCAGTACTTC. Translated, it gives CASSSQGAGETQYF. The chain recombines TRBV5-1 with TRBJ2-5; 8 nucleotides match TRBD1. The V segment lost 5 bases and the J segment 5 bases; nucleotides outside the gene matches: 8. The CDR3 totals 14 residues. Germline-derived CDR1 and CDR2 are SGHRS and YFSETQ.

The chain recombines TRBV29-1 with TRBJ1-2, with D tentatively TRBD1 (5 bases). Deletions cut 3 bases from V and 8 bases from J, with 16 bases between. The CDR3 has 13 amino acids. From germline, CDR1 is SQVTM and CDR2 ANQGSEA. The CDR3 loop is CSVDYNSGRGYTF. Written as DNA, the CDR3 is TGCAGCGTTGATTATAATTCAGGGCGAGGCTACACCTTC.

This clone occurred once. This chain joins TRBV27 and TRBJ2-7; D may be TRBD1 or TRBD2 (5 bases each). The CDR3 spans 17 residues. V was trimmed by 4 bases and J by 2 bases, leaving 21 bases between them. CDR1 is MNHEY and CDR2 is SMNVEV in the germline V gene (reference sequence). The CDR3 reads CASSSYLIVRGPYEQYF. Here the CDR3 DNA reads TGTGCCAGCAGTTCATACTTGATCGTACGGGGACCCTACGAGCAGTACTTC.

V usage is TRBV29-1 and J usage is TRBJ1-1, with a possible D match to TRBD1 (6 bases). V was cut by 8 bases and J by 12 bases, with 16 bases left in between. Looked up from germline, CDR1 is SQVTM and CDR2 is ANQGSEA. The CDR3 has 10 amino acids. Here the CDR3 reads CSTEGGSTFF. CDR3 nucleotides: TGCAGCACAGAAGGGGGGAGTACTTTCTTT.

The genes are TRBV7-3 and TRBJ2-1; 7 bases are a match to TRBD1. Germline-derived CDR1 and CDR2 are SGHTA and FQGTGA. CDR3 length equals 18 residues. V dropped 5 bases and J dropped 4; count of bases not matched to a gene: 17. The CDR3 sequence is CASSAWAIGTDPYNEQFF. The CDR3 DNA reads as TGTGCCAGCAGCGCGTGGGCGATAGGGACAGACCCTTACAATGAGCAGTTCTTC.

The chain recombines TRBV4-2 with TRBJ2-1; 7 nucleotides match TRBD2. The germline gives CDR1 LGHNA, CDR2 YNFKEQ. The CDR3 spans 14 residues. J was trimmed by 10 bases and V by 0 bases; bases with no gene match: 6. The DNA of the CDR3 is TGTGCCAGCAGCCAAGATCGGGGGGTTGGGGAGCAGTTCTTC. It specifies CASSQDRGVGEQFF.

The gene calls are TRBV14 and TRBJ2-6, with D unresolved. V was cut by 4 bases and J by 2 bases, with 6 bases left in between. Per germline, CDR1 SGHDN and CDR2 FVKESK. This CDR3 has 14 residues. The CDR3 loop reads CASSLNAGANVLTF. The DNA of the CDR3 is TGTGCCAGCAGCCTCAATGCTGGGGCCAACGTCCTGACTTTC.

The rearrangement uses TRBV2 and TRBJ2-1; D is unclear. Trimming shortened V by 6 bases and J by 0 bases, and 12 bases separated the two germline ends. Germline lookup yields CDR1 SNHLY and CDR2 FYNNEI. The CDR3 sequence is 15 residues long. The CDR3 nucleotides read TGTGCCAGCAGACCCGACACGAGCTCCTACAATGAGCAGTTCTTC. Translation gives CASRPDTSSYNEQFF.

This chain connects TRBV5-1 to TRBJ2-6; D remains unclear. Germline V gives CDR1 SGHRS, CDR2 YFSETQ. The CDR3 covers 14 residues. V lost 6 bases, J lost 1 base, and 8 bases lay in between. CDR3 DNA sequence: TGCGCCAGCACCCTTGGATCTGGGGCCAACGTCCTGACTTTC. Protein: CASTLGSGANVLTF.

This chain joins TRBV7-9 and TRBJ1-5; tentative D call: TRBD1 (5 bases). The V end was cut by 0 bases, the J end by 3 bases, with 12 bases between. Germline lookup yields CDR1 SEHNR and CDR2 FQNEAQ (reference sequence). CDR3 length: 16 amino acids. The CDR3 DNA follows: TGTGCCAGCAGCTTAGCCCGTGAGGGGAACAATCAGCCCCAGCATTTT. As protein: CASSLAREGNNQPQHF.

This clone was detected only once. CDR3 nucleotides: TGTGCCAGCAGCCCCGGGACTAGCGGAGAGACCCAGTACTTC. Translated, it gives CASSPGTSGETQYF. V is TRBV9 and J is TRBJ2-5, with 11 bases matching TRBD2. CDR1 and CDR2 (germline): SGDLS, YYNGEE. The CDR3 runs 14 residues. Trimming removed 4 bases from V and 4 bases from J; junction bases left unmatched: 3.

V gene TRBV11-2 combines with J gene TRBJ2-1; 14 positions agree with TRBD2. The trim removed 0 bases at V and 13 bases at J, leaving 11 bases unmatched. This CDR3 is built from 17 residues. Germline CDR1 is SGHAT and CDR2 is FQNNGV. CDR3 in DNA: TGTGCCAGCAGCTTAGATAGTCGGACTAGCGGGAGGCACGGACAGTTCTTC. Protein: CASSLDSRTSGRHGQFF. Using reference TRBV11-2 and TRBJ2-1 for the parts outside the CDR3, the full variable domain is EAGVAQSPRYKIIEKRQSVAFWCNPISGHATLYWYQQILGQGPKLLIQFQNNGVVDDSQLPKDRFSAERLKGVDSTLKIQPAKLEDSAVYLCASSLDSRTSGRHGQFFGPGTRLTVL.

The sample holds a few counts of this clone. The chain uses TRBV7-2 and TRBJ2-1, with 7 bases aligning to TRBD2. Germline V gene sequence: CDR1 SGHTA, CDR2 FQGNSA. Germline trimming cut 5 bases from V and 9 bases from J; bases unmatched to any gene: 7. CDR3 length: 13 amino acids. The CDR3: CASSPGLVVEQFF. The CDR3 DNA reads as TGTGCCAGCAGCCCCGGACTAGTCGTTGAGCAGTTCTTC.